This T cell receptor beta chain was profiled in a study of Ad26.COV2.S vaccination and SARS-CoV-2 variants. The wider study: Intramuscularly, Ad26.COV2.S was given either once or twice, 56 days apart.

The treatment here: about 20 received Ad26.COV2.S at low or high dose, single or two shots; 5 received placebo; per-sample allocation not given. Sample collection was performed on day 63 after the first vaccine or placebo injection. The sample came from a Boston adult aged 18-55 years. Findings of the study overall: Total responses of T cells may have been underestimated by the analyses of TCR breadth and depth. Spike-specific TCR breadth in vaccine recipients exceeded that seen in placebo recipients.

The CDR3 is made up of 17 amino acids. J gave up 2 bases and V 0 bases, and 7 bases lay outside the gene matches. Per the germline V gene, CDR1 is SGHDT and CDR2 is YYEEEE. About this clone: As yet, its antigen is unknown.

Measured with immunoSEQ multiplex PCR; TCRdb has only the in-frame clones, and not every one. Of about 250,000 clones listed, about 83% were seen once; the top ten hold just under 3%. This clonotype originated in a person between 18 and 60 years old who received the Ad26.COV2.S COVID-19 vaccine or a placebo. This specimen was peripheral blood, taken in a trial of Ad26.COV2.S vaccine versus placebo. The chain links TRBV5-6 to TRBJ2-2; 7 nucleotides agree with TRBD2. Here the CDR3 reads CASSLAFRAGNTGELFF. The CDR3 DNA is TGTGCCAGCAGCTTGGCGTTTCGAGCGGGAAACACCGGGGAGCTGTTTTTT.